The T cell receptor (beta chain) under discussion was sequenced for a study of blood T cell repertoires in COVID-19. Assay used: immunoSEQ multiplex PCR; TCRdb lists only in-frame clones, some missing. The sample records over 75,000 clones, over 80% being singletons. The J segment lost 1 base and the V segment lost 4 bases, leaving 6 bases of the junction unmatched. The CDR3 runs to 17 residues. Germline V gene lookup returns CDR1 MDHEN and CDR2 SYDVKM. The J gene is TRBJ2-3, the V gene TRBV28, with 12 positions matching TRBD2. The sequence derives from a woman aged 80 or older with active or convalescent COVID-19. The sequenced sample consisted of peripheral blood. The CDR3 loop is CASSSVLAGGGTDTQYF. The CDR3 DNA reads TGTGCCAGCAGTTCCGTACTAGCGGGGGGTGGCACAGATACGCAGTATTTT.